Presented here are 14 T cell receptor beta chains from one specimen sequenced in a study of T cells in tuberculosis (dated by TCRdb to between 2018 and 2020). Library preparation employed the immunoSEQ multiplex PCR assay. In TCRdb, the immuneACCESS table is reduced to in-frame sequences with V and J assigned. These tables do not hold every clone; where another copy was compared, an unresolved V gene accounts for under half, and the others remain unexplained. The sample profile shows around 29,000 clones; more than 85% of them were found once. The ten largest clones add up to 4.9% of the sample. Sequenced sample: PBMCs. The source is a donor between 10 and 35 years old with latent tuberculosis or without tuberculosis infection.

V gene TRBV7-2 combines with J gene TRBJ1-2, with TRBD1 identical over 7 bases. J gave up 4 bases and V 3 bases, and 8 bases lay outside the gene matches. This CDR3 is 15 amino acids long. From germline, CDR1 is SGHTA and CDR2 FQGNSA. The CDR3 nucleotides are TGTGCCAGCAGCTTGGGTTATCAGGGGGGCTATGGCTACACCTTC. Translation: CASSLGYQGGYGYTF.

The V gene is TRBV28, the J gene TRBJ2-2; 9 bases are a match to TRBD1. This CDR3 comprises 14 residues. V dropped 5 bases and J dropped 5; count of bases not matched to a gene: 3. Per germline, CDR1 MDHEN and CDR2 SYDVKM. The CDR3 region is CASSGTGWTGELFF. The DNA of the CDR3 is TGTGCCAGCAGTGGGACAGGGTGGACCGGGGAGCTGTTTTTT.

The J gene is TRBJ2-7, the V gene TRBV4-1; TRBD2 matches 8 bases. Trimming took 7 bases from V and 0 from J; bases not matched to a gene: 8. This CDR3 is built from 15 residues. The germline CDR1 and CDR2 sequences are MGHRA and YSYEKL. The CDR3 here is CASTPELAASYEQYF. In DNA form, the CDR3 reads TGCGCCAGCACACCGGAACTAGCGGCCTCCTACGAGCAGTACTTC.

V is TRBV28 and J is TRBJ1-2; D is possibly TRBD1 (6 bases). CDR1 is MDHEN and CDR2 is SYDVKM in the germline V gene. The CDR3 has 15 amino acids. Trimming removed 3 bases from V and 5 bases from J, with 16 bases in between. CDR3 nucleotides: TGTGCCAGCAGTTTGGCAGAGGCAGGGGTTTATGGCTACACCTTC. It yields the protein CASSLAEAGVYGYTF.

This clone was seen a handful of times. V is TRBV5-4 and J is TRBJ2-7; 7 bases agree with TRBD2. The CDR3 contains 15 residues. Germline assignment: CDR1 SGHNT and CDR2 YYREEE (reference sequence). J was trimmed by 2 bases and V by 2 bases; bases with no gene match: 7. The CDR3 here is CASSFGGGPTYEQYF. The CDR3 DNA reads TGTGCCAGCAGCTTCGGGGGAGGGCCCACCTACGAGCAGTACTTC.

Regarding this clone: Different DNA sequences within this sample yield the same CDR3. The chain has TRBV27 and TRBJ2-3; TRBD2 agrees at 13 bases. This CDR3 contains 19 residues. With 1 base clipped from V and 0 bases from J, the junction kept 7 bases outside the gene matches. The V gene's germline CDR1 is MNHEY and CDR2 SMNVEV (reference sequence). CDR3: CASSLFRLAGGESTDTQYF. The DNA of the CDR3 is TGTGCCAGCAGTTTATTTAGACTAGCGGGAGGCGAAAGCACAGATACGCAGTATTTT.

The gene calls are TRBV27 and TRBJ2-3, with TRBD2 identical over 14 bases. The CDR3 totals 19 residues. Germline CDR1 reads MNHEY; CDR2 reads SMNVEV (reference sequence). The trim removed 1 base at V and 0 bases at J, leaving 6 bases unmatched. The CDR3 loop is CASSLLGTSGGVSTDTQYF. CDR3 DNA sequence: TGTGCCAGCAGTTTATTAGGGACTAGCGGGGGCGTTAGCACAGATACGCAGTATTTT.

V gene TRBV4-2 combines with J gene TRBJ2-1, with 9 positions matching TRBD2. The V segment lost 0 bases and the J segment 4 bases; nucleotides outside the gene matches: 4. The CDR3 totals 16 residues. Germline CDR1 reads LGHNA; CDR2 reads YNFKEQ. In DNA, the CDR3 is TGTGCCAGCAGCCAAGATAATAGCGGGGGATACAATGAGCAGTTCTTC. This translates into CASSQDNSGGYNEQFF.

The chain carries TRBV5-1 and TRBJ2-3; 11 bases match TRBD2. The V gene end was trimmed by 4 bases and the J gene end by 4 bases; junction bases not matched to a gene: 5. Germline CDR1 and CDR2: SGHRS and YFSETQ. The CDR3 length is 15 residues. The CDR3, as DNA: TGCGCCAGCAGCCAGGGACTAGCGGTGTCAGATACGCAGTATTTT. Its protein is CASSQGLAVSDTQYF.

The chain uses TRBV5-8 and TRBJ2-1, with a tentative D call TRBD2 (6 bases). Per the germline V gene, CDR1 is SGHTS and CDR2 is YDEGEE. This CDR3 spans 14 amino acids. V gave up 6 bases and J gave up 6 bases, with 16 bases separating them. This CDR3 reads CASTHPGGINEQFF. CDR3 nucleotides: TGTGCCAGCACCCACCCTGGAGGGATCAATGAGCAGTTCTTC.

V and J are TRBV4-3 and TRBJ1-2; 8 bases fit TRBD1. There are 16 residues in the CDR3. Trimming took 0 bases from V and 3 from J; bases not matched to a gene: 6. Germline lookup yields CDR1 LGHNA and CDR2 YSLEER. In nucleotides, the CDR3 is TGCGCCAGCAGCCAAGATCGGACAGGGCCATACTATGGCTACACCTTC. This codes for CASSQDRTGPYYGYTF.

CDR3 sequence (DNA): TGTGCCAGCAGCTTTCTCGCAGGGGACTATGGCTACACCTTC. Amino acids: CASSFLAGDYGYTF. This chain connects TRBV7-9 to TRBJ1-2, with a weak D call TRBD1 (6 bases). The CDR3 is 14 amino acids. Deletions cut 3 bases from V and 3 bases from J, with 11 bases between. Germline V gives CDR1 SEHNR, CDR2 FQNEAQ (reference sequence).

The V gene is TRBV7-2, the J gene TRBJ1-3; tentatively, D is TRBD1 (5 bases). V lost 2 bases, J lost 0 bases, and 11 bases lay in between. Germline V gene lookup returns CDR1 SGHTA and CDR2 FQGNSA. This CDR3 comprises 16 residues. The CDR3 protein is CASSLQGSYSGNTIYF. The CDR3 DNA follows: TGTGCCAGCAGCTTACAGGGATCCTACTCTGGAAACACCATATATTTT.

The chain joins TRBV14 to TRBJ2-3; 8 bases line up with TRBD1. CDR3 size: 17 residues. Unmatched junction bases numbered 5, after V lost 0 bases and J lost 0 bases. Per the germline V gene, CDR1 is SGHDN and CDR2 is FVKESK. The CDR3 spells CASSQDLRGRSTDTQYF. In nucleotides, the CDR3 is TGTGCCAGCAGCCAAGATCTCAGGGGGCGCAGCACAGATACGCAGTATTTT.